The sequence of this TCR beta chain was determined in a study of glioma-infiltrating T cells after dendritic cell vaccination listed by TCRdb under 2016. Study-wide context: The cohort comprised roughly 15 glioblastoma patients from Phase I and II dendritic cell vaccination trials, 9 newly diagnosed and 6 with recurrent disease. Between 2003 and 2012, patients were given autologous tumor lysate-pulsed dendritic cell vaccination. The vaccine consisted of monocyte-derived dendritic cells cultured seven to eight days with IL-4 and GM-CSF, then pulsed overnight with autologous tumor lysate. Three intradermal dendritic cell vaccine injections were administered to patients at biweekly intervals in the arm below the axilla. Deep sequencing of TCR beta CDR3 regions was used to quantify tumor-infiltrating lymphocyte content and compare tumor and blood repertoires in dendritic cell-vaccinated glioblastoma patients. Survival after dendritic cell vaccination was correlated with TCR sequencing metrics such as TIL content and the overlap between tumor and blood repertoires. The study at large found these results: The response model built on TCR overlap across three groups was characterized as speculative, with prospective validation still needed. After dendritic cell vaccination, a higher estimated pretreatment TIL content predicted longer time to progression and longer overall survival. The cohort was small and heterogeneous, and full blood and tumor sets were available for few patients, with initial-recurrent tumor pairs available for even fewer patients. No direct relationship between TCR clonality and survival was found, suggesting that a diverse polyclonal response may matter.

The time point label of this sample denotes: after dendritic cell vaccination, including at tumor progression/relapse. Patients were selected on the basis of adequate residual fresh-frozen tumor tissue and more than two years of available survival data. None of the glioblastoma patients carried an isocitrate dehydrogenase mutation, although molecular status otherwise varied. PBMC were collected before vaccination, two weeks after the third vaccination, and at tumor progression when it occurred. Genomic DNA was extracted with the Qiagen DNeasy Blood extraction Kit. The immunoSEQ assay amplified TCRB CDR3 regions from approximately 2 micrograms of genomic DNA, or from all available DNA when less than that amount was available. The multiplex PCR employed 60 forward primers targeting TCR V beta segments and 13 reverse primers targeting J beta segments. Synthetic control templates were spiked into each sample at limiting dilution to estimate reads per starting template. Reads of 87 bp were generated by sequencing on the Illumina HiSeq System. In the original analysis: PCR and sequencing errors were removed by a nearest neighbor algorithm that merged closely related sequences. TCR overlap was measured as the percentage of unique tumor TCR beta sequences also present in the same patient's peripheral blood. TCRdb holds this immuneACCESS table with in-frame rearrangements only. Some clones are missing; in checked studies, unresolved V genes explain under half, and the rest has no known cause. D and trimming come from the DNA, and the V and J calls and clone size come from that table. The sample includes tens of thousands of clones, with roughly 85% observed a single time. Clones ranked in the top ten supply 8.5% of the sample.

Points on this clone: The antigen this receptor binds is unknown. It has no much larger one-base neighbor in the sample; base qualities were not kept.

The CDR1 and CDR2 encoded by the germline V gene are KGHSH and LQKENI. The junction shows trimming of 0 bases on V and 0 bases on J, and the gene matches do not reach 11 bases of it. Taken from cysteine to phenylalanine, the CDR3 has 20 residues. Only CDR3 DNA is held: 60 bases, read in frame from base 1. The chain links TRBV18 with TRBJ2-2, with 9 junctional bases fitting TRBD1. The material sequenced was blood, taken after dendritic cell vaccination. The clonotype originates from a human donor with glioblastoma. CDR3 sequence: CASSPPHRGHGNANTGELFF. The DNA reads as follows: TGTGCCAGCTCACCACCACACAGGGGGCATGGGAACGCGAACACCGGGGAGCTGTTTTTT.